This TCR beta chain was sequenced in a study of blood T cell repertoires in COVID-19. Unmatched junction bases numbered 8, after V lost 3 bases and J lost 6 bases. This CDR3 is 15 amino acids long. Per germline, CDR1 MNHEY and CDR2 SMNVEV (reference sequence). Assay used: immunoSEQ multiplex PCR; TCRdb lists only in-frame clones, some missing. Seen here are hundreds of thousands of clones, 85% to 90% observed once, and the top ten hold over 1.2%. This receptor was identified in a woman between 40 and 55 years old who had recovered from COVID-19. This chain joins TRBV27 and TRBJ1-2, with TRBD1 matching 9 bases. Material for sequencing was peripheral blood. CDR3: CASSFHRGRLDGYTF. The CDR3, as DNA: TGTGCCAGCAGTTTTCACAGGGGGCGGTTAGATGGCTACACCTTC.